Listed here are 7 T cell receptor beta chains from one sample, sequenced in a study of blood T cell repertoires in COVID-19. Method: immunoSEQ multiplex PCR; TCRdb's copy keeps in-frame clones and lacks some. The data show around 170,000 clones, approximately 80% seen once. The sample comprised peripheral blood. These receptors originate from a human donor in a cohort sampled during active COVID-19.

The genes are TRBV28 and TRBJ2-1; TRBD2 matches at 10 bases. Germline V gene sequence: CDR1 MDHEN, CDR2 SYDVKM. This CDR3 spans 16 amino acids. The V gene end was trimmed by 8 bases and the J gene end by 10 bases; junction bases not matched to a gene: 17. CDR3 sequence: CASLRTVAGGQGEQFF. In DNA form, the CDR3 reads TGTGCCAGCCTCAGGACAGTAGCGGGAGGCCAGGGAGAGCAGTTCTTC.

V is TRBV7-3 and J is TRBJ2-3, with D possibly matching TRBD1 (5 bases). The CDR3 extends over 16 amino acids. V was clipped by 0 bases and J by 2 bases, with 12 bases between them. Germline CDR1 is SGHTA and CDR2 is FQGTGA. The CDR3 sequence: CASSLTGRGYTDTQYF. CDR3 DNA sequence: TGTGCCAGCAGCTTAACGGGGCGCGGATACACAGATACGCAGTATTTT.

V usage is TRBV7-3 and J usage is TRBJ1-1; 11 bases agree with TRBD1. The CDR3 spans 16 residues. V lost 5 bases and J lost 3; bases outside the gene matches: 8. Germline CDR1 is SGHTA and CDR2 is FQGTGA. CDR3 sequence: CASSRTGGGGDTEAFF. The DNA of the CDR3 is TGTGCCAGCAGCCGGACAGGGGGCGGTGGGGACACTGAAGCTTTCTTT.

This clone came up a few times. The V gene is TRBV5-1, the J gene TRBJ2-7; 11 positions match TRBD1. CDR3 length: 17 residues. Germline assignment: CDR1 SGHRS and CDR2 YFSETQ. With 6 bases clipped from V and 5 bases from J, the junction kept 16 bases outside the gene matches. CDR3 protein: CASMLRPPGQGVHEQYF. CDR3 sequence (DNA): TGCGCCAGCATGCTCCGGCCCCCGGGACAGGGGGTCCACGAGCAGTACTTC. Based on the CDR3 plus reference TRBV5-1 and TRBJ2-7, the full variable domain is KAGVTQTPRYLIKTRGQQVTLSCSPISGHRSVSWYQQTPGQGLQFLFEYFSETQRNKGNFPGRFSGRQFSNSRSEMNVSTLELGDSALYLCASMLRPPGQGVHEQYFGPGTRLTVT.

The chain couples TRBV4-1 to TRBJ1-5; 7 nucleotides line up with TRBD1. Germline values: CDR1 MGHRA, CDR2 YSYEKL. The J segment lost 3 bases and the V segment lost 3 bases, leaving 5 bases of the junction unmatched. This CDR3 is built from 15 residues. This chain's CDR3 is CASSQDDRVNQPQHF. The CDR3 nucleotides read TGCGCCAGCAGCCAGGATGACAGGGTCAATCAGCCCCAGCATTTT.

This clone is a singleton in its sample. The J gene is TRBJ1-2, the V gene TRBV19, with D possibly being TRBD1 (6 bases). V was cut by 5 bases and J by 2 bases, with 18 bases left in between. The germline V gene encodes CDR1 LNHDA and CDR2 SQIVND (reference sequence). This CDR3 comprises 16 residues. For the CDR3, the DNA is TGTGCCAGTAGTGATCAGACAGGCCGCCCCAACTATGGCTACACCTTC. This gives the protein CASSDQTGRPNYGYTF.

The chain joins TRBV7-9 to TRBJ1-3; D gene uncertain. In germline, CDR1 is SEHNR, CDR2 FQNEAQ (reference sequence). The ends were cut back, 2 bases at V and 7 bases at J, with 15 bases in the middle. The CDR3 consists of 15 residues. As DNA, the CDR3 is TGTGCCAGCAGCTTACCGATTTTCCCGGAGAACACCATATATTTT. This gives the protein CASSLPIFPENTIYF.